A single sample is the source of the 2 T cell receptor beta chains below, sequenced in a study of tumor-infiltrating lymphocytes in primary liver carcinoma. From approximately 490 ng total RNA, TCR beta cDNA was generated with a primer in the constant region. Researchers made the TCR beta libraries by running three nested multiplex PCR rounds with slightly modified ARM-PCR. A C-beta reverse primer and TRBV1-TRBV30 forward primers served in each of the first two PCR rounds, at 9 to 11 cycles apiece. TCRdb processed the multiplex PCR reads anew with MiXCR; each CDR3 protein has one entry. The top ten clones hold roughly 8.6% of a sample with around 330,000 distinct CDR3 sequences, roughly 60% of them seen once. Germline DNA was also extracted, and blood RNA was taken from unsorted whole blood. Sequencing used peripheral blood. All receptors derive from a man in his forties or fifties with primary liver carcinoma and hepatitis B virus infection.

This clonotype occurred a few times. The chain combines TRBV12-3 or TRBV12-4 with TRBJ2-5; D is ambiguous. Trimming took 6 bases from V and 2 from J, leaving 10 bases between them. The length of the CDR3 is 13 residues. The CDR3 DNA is TGTGCCAGCAGCGGACCGCGACAAGAGACCCAGTACTTC. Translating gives CASSGPRQETQYF.

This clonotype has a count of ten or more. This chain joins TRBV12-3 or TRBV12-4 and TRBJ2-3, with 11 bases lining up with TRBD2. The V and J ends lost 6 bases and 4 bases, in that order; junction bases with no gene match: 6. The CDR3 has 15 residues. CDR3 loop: CASSPLAGGADTQYF. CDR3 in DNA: TGTGCCAGCAGCCCTCTAGCGGGAGGTGCAGATACGCAGTATTTT.